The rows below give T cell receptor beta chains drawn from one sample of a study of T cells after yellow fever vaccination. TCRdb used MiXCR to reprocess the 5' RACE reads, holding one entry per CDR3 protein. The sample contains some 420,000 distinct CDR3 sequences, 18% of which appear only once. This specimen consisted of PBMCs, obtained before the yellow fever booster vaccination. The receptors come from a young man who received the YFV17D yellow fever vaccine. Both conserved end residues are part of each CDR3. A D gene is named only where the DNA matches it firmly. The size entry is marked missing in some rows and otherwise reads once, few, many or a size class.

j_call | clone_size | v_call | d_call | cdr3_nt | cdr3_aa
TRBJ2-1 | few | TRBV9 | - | TGTGCCAGCAGCGTAGCGGGGACTTTCAATGAGCAGTTCTTC | CASSVAGTFNEQFF
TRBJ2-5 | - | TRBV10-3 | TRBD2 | TGTGCCATATCTACCGGGGGGATGCGAGAGACCCAGTACTTC | CAISTGGMRETQYF
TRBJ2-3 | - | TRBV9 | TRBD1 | TGTGCCAGCAGCGTAGCGGGGACAGAGTCAGATACGCAGTATTTT | CASSVAGTESDTQYF
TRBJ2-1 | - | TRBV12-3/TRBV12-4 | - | TGTGCCAGCAGTTTCTATCACAATGAGCAGTTCTTC | CASSFYHNEQFF
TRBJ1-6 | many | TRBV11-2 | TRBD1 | TGTGCCAGCACCCCGGAAGGACAGGGAGGACTCTCACCCCTCCACTTT | CASTPEGQGGLSPLHF
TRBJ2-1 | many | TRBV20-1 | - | TGCAGTGCTAGAGATGGGGCAGGGGAAGTCAGTGAGCAGTTCTTC | CSARDGAGEVSEQFF
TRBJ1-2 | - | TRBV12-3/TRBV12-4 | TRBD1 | TGTGCCAGCAGTTTACAGGGGGCGTACTATGGCTACACCTTC | CASSLQGAYYGYTF
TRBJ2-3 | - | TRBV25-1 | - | TGTGCCTCCGAGGGCAGGTCGGCCACAGATACGCAGTATTTT | CASEGRSATDTQYF
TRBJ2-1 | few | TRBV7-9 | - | TGTGCCAGCACCCGTATGACTGGTAATGAGCAGTTCTTC | CASTRMTGNEQFF
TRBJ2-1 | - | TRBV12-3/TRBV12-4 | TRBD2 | TGTGCCAGCAACCCTAGCGGGGGAGACAATGAGCAGTTCTTC | CASNPSGGDNEQFF
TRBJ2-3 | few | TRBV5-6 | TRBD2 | TGTGCCAGCAGTCCTCCGGGACTAGCGGGGGTAGATACGCAGTATTTT | CASSPPGLAGVDTQYF
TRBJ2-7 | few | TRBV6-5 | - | TGTGCCAGCAGTCGAGAACAGTTAACCTACGAGCAGTACTTC | CASSREQLTYEQYF
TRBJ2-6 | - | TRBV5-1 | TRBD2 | TGCGCCAGCAGCCCGACTAGCGGGGCGGCTGGGGCCAACGTCCTGACTTTC | CASSPTSGAAGANVLTF
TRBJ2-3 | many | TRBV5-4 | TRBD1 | TGTGCCAGCAGCTTGGGGACAGGGGAGGATACGCAGTATTTT | CASSLGTGEDTQYF
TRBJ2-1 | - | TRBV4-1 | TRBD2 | TGCGCCAGCAGCCAAGGACTAGCGGGGTTGTACAATGAGCAGTTCTTC | CASSQGLAGLYNEQFF
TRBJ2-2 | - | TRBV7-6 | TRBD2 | TGTGCCAGCAGCCTGACTAGCGGGGGGGCCGGGGAGCTGTTTTTT | CASSLTSGGAGELFF
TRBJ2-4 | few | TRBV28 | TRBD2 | TGTGCCAGCAGTTTATGGTTTGCGAGGACTAGCGGGGGTCTGCTAGCCAAAAACATTCAGTACTTC | CASSLWFARTSGGLLAKNIQYF
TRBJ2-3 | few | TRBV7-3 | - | TGTGCCAGCAGCAAGGATGCTAGCACAGATACGCAGTATTTT | CASSKDASTDTQYF
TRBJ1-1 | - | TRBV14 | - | TGTGCCAGCAGCCAAGTAGGGATCGGCACTGAAGCTTTCTTT | CASSQVGIGTEAFF
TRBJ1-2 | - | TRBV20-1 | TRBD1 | TGCAGTGCTAGAGCTCCGCAGGGGGCATGGGGCTACACCTTC | CSARAPQGAWGYTF
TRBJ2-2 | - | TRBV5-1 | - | TGCGCCAGCAGCTTGGGATATGGCGGGGAGCTGTTTTTT | CASSLGYGGELFF
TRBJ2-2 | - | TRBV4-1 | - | TGCGCCAGCAGCCAAGGCCTTCAGACCGGGGAGCTGTTTTTT | CASSQGLQTGELFF
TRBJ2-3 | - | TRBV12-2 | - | TGTGCAAGTCGCCCACACCTGCGAGTGGGTGGTGTCAGCACAGATACGCAGTATTTT | CASRPHLRVGGVSTDTQYF
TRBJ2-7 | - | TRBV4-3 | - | TGCGCCAGCAGCCAAGGGCGAGCAGGAACCTACGAGCAGTACTTC | CASSQGRAGTYEQYF
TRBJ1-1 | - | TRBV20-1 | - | TGCAGTGCTAGAGAAGGGGGGGCCTCCACTGAAGCTTTCTTT | CSAREGGASTEAFF
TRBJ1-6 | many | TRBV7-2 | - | TGTGCCAGCAGCATACAAGGGGGGGATTCACCCCTCCACTTT | CASSIQGGDSPLHF
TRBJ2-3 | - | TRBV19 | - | TGTGCCAGTAGTATAGCAGGACGGGGCTATACGCAGTATTTT | CASSIAGRGYTQYF
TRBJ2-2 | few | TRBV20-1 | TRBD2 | TGCAGTGCTAGAGTTAGCGGGGGGGCCCTGAACACCGGGGAGCTGTTTTTT | CSARVSGGALNTGELFF